Each of the 18 T cell receptor beta chains below was sequenced from the same sample in a study of cytomegalovirus exposure and HLA in healthy donors. The PCR employed 60 Vbeta primers together with 13 Jbeta primers. Data came from immunoSEQ multiplex PCR; TCRdb stores just in-frame clones and leaves some out. Of 100,000 or so clones in the sample, about four fifths are singletons; the top ten hold 2.1%. The sequencing sample was made of PBMCs. The receptors derive from a man aged 18 to 30 in good health and CMV-seronegative.

The chain joins TRBV7-2 to TRBJ2-1; TRBD2 is a possible D gene (5 bases). The CDR3 is made up of 14 amino acids. Germline V gene sequence: CDR1 SGHTA, CDR2 FQGNSA. Trimming took 8 bases from V and 5 from J, leaving 16 bases between them. The CDR3 DNA reads TGTGCCAGCCGAGTCCGCGGGTCACACAATGAGCAGTTCTTC. Translation: CASRVRGSHNEQFF.

V and J are TRBV12-5 and TRBJ2-1; 7 bases agree with TRBD2. V lost 7 bases, J lost 3 bases, and 6 bases stayed unmatched. Looked up from germline, CDR1 is LGHNT and CDR2 is FRNRAP. This CDR3 is built from 14 residues. In DNA form, the CDR3 reads TGTGCTAGTGAACTCCGGGACTACTACAATGAGCAGTTCTTC. Residues: CASELRDYYNEQFF. Based on the CDR3 plus reference TRBV12-5 and TRBJ2-1, the full variable domain is DARVTQTPRHKVTEMGQEVTMRCQPILGHNTVFWYRQTMMQGLELLAYFRNRAPLDDSGMPKDRFSAEMPDATLATLKIQPSEPRDSAVYFCASELRDYYNEQFFGPGTRLTVL.

The CDR3 spells CASFSGGVNTGELFF. The CDR3 DNA reads as TGTGCCAGCTTCTCGGGGGGAGTGAACACCGGGGAGCTGTTTTTT. The J gene is TRBJ2-2, the V gene TRBV27; TRBD2 aligns across 7 bases. Unmatched junction bases numbered 7, after V lost 8 bases and J lost 1 base. The V gene's germline CDR1 is MNHEY and CDR2 SMNVEV (reference sequence). The CDR3 runs to 15 residues.

V gene TRBV6-5 combines with J gene TRBJ1-2; maybe TRBD1 (6 bases). V was shortened by 5 bases and J by 2 bases, with 12 bases between the two germline ends. CDR3 length: 14 amino acids. CDR1 MNHEY and CDR2 SVGAGI come from the germline V gene. The CDR3 protein is CASSIRDTNYGYTF. DNA for the CDR3: TGTGCCAGCAGTATACGGGACACCAACTATGGCTACACCTTC.

The chain employs TRBV2 and TRBJ2-7, with D perhaps matching TRBD1 (5 bases). Germline CDR1 reads SNHLY; CDR2 reads FYNNEI. CDR3 size: 14 residues. V was clipped by 1 base and J by 3 bases, with 10 bases between them. The CDR3 DNA reads as TGTGCCAGCAGTGAAGGCCCAGGGATCTACGAGCAGTACTTC. The encoded protein is CASSEGPGIYEQYF.

V gene TRBV9 combines with J gene TRBJ2-3; a possible D gene is TRBD2 (5 bases). This CDR3 comprises 18 residues. V was cut by 7 bases and J by 2 bases, with 26 bases left in between. Germline V gene lookup returns CDR1 SGDLS and CDR2 YYNGEE. The CDR3 sequence is CASPFLGESKYNTDTQYF. Written as DNA, the CDR3 is TGTGCCAGCCCTTTTCTCGGGGAGTCCAAGTATAACACAGATACGCAGTATTTT.

J is TRBJ1-1 and V is TRBV27; possible D gene TRBD1, 5 bases. The CDR3 is 16 residues long. Trimming took off 10 bases at V and 4 bases at J, with 25 bases between the two ends. Germline lookup yields CDR1 MNHEY and CDR2 SMNVEV (reference sequence). CDR3 region: CATKGRVLGSGTEAFF. Written as DNA, the CDR3 is TGTGCCACCAAAGGCAGGGTATTGGGGTCGGGCACTGAAGCTTTCTTT.

V is TRBV11-3 and J is TRBJ2-1; tentative D call: TRBD1 (6 bases). The germline V gene encodes CDR1 SGHNT and CDR2 YENEEA. The germline V and J ends were trimmed by 5 bases and 2 bases, with 13 bases remaining between them. CDR3 length: 15 amino acids. The CDR3 protein is CASSRDRNPYNEQFF. CDR3 DNA: TGTGCCAGCAGCCGTGACAGGAACCCCTACAATGAGCAGTTCTTC.

V is TRBV2 and J is TRBJ2-1, with D perhaps TRBD2 (6 bases). CDR3 length: 17 residues. V dropped 2 bases and J dropped 0 bases, with 14 bases sitting between them. The germline V gene has CDR1 SNHLY and CDR2 FYNNEI. The CDR3 sequence is CASSEWGEVSSYNEQFF. For the CDR3, the DNA is TGTGCCAGCAGTGAATGGGGGGAGGTAAGCTCCTACAATGAGCAGTTCTTC.

The V and J genes are TRBV30 and TRBJ2-1; TRBD2 might be the D (6 bases). The CDR3 covers 16 residues. Trimming left V 3 bases short and J 3 bases short, with 18 bases between. Germline V gene data show CDR1 as GTSNPN and CDR2 as SVGIG (reference sequence). The CDR3 loop is CAWSSLTQGLYNEQFF. CDR3 nucleotides: TGTGCCTGGAGCTCACTAACCCAGGGACTCTACAATGAGCAGTTCTTC.

CDR3 nucleotides: TGTGCCAGCAGTGACCTCCGACAAGCGGGAGGACGGAATGAGCAGTTCTTC. It yields the protein CASSDLRQAGGRNEQFF. The chain joins TRBV6-1 to TRBJ2-1, with 9 nucleotides matching TRBD2. Germline CDR1 reads MNHNS; CDR2 reads SASEGT. The CDR3 is 17 amino acids. J was trimmed by 7 bases and V by 3 bases; bases with no gene match: 13.

As concerns this clone: In the same sample, other DNA sequences code for this CDR3. The chain joins TRBV9 to TRBJ2-7; the match to TRBD2 covers 10 bases. Germline V gives CDR1 SGDLS, CDR2 YYNGEE. This CDR3 has 14 residues. Losses at the gene ends were 0 bases for V and 3 bases for J; bases not matched to a gene: 0. The CDR3 DNA reads as TGTGCCAGCAGCGTAGCTAGCGGGAGCTACGAGCAGTACTTC. Translating it yields CASSVASGSYEQYF.

This clone has more than one count but fewer than ten. The chain joins TRBV7-6 to TRBJ2-2; no definite D call. CDR3 length: 16 residues. Looked up from germline, CDR1 is SGHVS and CDR2 is FNYEAQ. Trimming shortened V by 1 base and J by 2 bases, and 11 bases separated the two germline ends. The CDR3 nucleotides read TGTGCCAGCAGCTTAGGCGGCGTTATTAACACCGGGGAGCTGTTTTTT. Protein sequence: CASSLGGVINTGELFF.

This chain uses TRBV29-1 with TRBJ2-6, with TRBD1 identical over 10 bases. The junction had 1 base not matched to a gene; V was cut back by 6 bases and J by 2 bases. The germline V gene has CDR1 SQVTM and CDR2 ANQGSEA. The CDR3 loop spans 14 amino acids. The DNA for the CDR3 is TGCAGCGTCGGACAGGGGGCTGGGGCCAACGTCCTGACTTTC. Amino acids: CSVGQGAGANVLTF.

This clone was seen a few times. As DNA, the CDR3 is TGTGCCAGCTCACCCGTAAGCGGGAGGTCAGACGAGCAGTACTTC. Its translation is CASSPVSGRSDEQYF. This rearrangement joins TRBV18 to TRBJ2-7; 9 bases fit TRBD2. V lost 3 bases, J lost 5 bases, and 8 bases stayed unmatched. The CDR3 totals 15 residues. Germline-derived CDR1 and CDR2 are KGHSH and LQKENI. Complete variable domain (other parts from reference TRBV18 and TRBJ2-7): NAGVMQNPRHLVRRRGQEARLRCSPMKGHSHVYWYRQLPEEGLKFMVYLQKENIIDESGMPKERFSAEFPKEGPSILRIQQVVRGDSAAYFCASSPVSGRSDEQYFGPGTRLTVT.

The CDR3 bases are TGTGCCTGGAGTGGGGGAGTCGACCAGCCCCAGCATTTT. Its protein is CAWSGGVDQPQHF. This chain links TRBV30 with TRBJ1-5; D unclear. Deletions cut 1 base from V and 7 bases from J, with 11 bases between. Per germline, CDR1 GTSNPN and CDR2 SVGIG (reference sequence). The CDR3 is 13 residues long. Complete variable domain (other parts from reference TRBV30 and TRBJ1-5): SQTIHQWPATLVQPVGSPLSLECTVEGTSNPNLYWYRQAAGRGLQLLFYSVGIGQISSEVPQNLSASRPQDRQFILSSKKLLLSDSGFYLCAWSGGVDQPQHFGDGTRLSIL.

The CDR3 is CASSVGSGNEQYF. CDR3 sequence (DNA): TGTGCCAGCAGCGTAGGCAGCGGCAACGAGCAGTACTTC. V gene TRBV9 combines with J gene TRBJ2-7, with a possible D match to TRBD2 (5 bases). The CDR3 sequence is 13 residues long. Trimming took off 0 bases at V and 5 bases at J, with 9 bases between the two ends. Per the germline V gene, CDR1 is SGDLS and CDR2 is YYNGEE. The full variable domain, completed using reference TRBV9 and TRBJ2-7, is DSGVTQTPKHLITATGQRVTLRCSPRSGDLSVYWYQQSLDQGLQFLIQYYNGEERAKGNILERFSAQQFPDLHSELNLSSLELGDSALYFCASSVGSGNEQYFGPGTRLTVT.

The chain couples TRBV11-2 to TRBJ1-3; weak D call: TRBD1 (5 bases). Germline CDR1 reads SGHAT; CDR2 reads FQNNGV. V was pared by 5 bases and J by 4 bases, with 12 bases between. CDR3 length: 14 amino acids. The DNA for the CDR3 is TGTGCCAGCAGCCCAGGGTTTGAGGGAAACACCATATATTTT. Translated: CASSPGFEGNTIYF.